This T cell receptor beta chain is from a study of blood T cell repertoires in COVID-19. Study details: Acute and convalescent COVID-19 samples came from the United States, Italy and Spain.

The germline V gene encodes CDR1 KGHSH and CDR2 LQKENI. Losses at the gene ends were 4 bases for V and 6 bases for J; bases not matched to a gene: 7. The CDR3 covers 14 residues. Assay used: immunoSEQ multiplex PCR; TCRdb lists only in-frame clones, some missing. This sample has about 130,000 clones; less than 90% occur once, and the top ten carry 9.5% to 15%. The chain couples TRBV18 to TRBJ2-7; 9 bases are a match to TRBD1. Sequencing was carried out using peripheral blood. This sequence was found in a woman between 25 and 40 years old who had recovered from COVID-19. The CDR3 DNA sequence: TGTGCCAGCTCACGACGGACAGGGGAGGGCGAGCAGTACTTC. Its protein product is CASSRRTGEGEQYF.